A single T cell receptor (beta chain) is shown here with its context. Its antigen is currently not known. No much larger clonotype is one base removed from it; base qualities were not supplied. Systemically healthy Caucasian individuals from Russia, around 39 in total and aged about 6 to 95 years, were included as donors. Each donor gave ten milliliters of peripheral blood, collected into EDTA-treated Vacutainer tubes. Ficoll-Paque density-gradient centrifugation was used to isolate PBMCs, with at least 7 million per sample. Total RNA, at least 6 micrograms per sample, was extracted from PBMCs with Trizol reagent. For every donor, flow cytometry on a PBMC aliquot measured the percentage of naive CD45RAhigh/CD27high T cells. Library preparation used 5' RACE. For sequencing, an Illumina HiSeq 2500 was employed. The second PCR ran for roughly 7 to 11 cycles and used a J-beta primer mix along with a sample-barcoded 5' primer. A unique molecular identifier was introduced onto each TCR beta cDNA molecule by a template-switch 5' adaptor carrying 12 random nucleotides. Each sample yielded at least 3 million CDR3-containing paired-end reads. The Mint cDNA synthesis kit, primed by a TRBC-specific oligonucleotide, was used to synthesize first-strand cDNA from all RNA. Following uracil-DNA glycosylase treatment, a first 18-cycle PCR with universal primers M1SS and BC2_uni_R was performed on all cDNA. Per the original workflow: For normalization, 1 million high-quality reads, each with a distinct molecular identifier, were randomly selected from each sample. Instead of being binned into consensus sequences, reads that shared molecular identifiers were thrown out. MiTCR, run with a Q25 quality threshold and the strictest error-elimination algorithm, handled CDR3 identification, clonotype clustering and error correction. A nonparametric unseen species model with Euler transformation was used to estimate lower-bound total TCR beta diversity. Through fastp at Q25 and MiXCR, TCRdb rebuilt clones from the public reads, retaining in-frame beta chains. One record per CDR3 amino acid sequence lists the most common genes and DNA. These V and J calls originate from TCRdb's pipeline instead of the authors' own analysis. For this sample the table gives 750,000 to 950,000 distinct CDR3 sequences, of which almost 30% were detected only once. The top ten clones comprise roughly a tenth of the sample.

This sample stems from a study of blood T cells in healthy people across ages (dated by TCRdb to the mid-2010s). As for the study more broadly: In model experiments, template switching captured roughly one uniquely barcoded TCR beta cDNA molecule for every two T cells. Using deep sequencing normalized with unique cDNA molecular identifiers, the study measured how TCR beta repertoire diversity changes with age. Four age groups were formed from the donors: young (average approximately 15 years), middle-aged (around 41), aged (under 70) and long-lived (around 82). For two donors (one aged 18 to 30 and one aged 80 or older), the study analyzed two additional independent replicas of 1 million unique cDNA reads from the same blood draw.

The germline V gene (reference sequence) specifies GTSNPN as CDR1 and SVGIG as CDR2. V and J lose 1 base and 2 bases, and a span of 6 bases separates them. The CDR3 contains 12 residues, cysteine and phenylalanine counted. Here the CDR3 DNA is all that survives: 36 bases in frame from base 1. On the study overall, not on this receptor specifically: Conclusive comparison of naive and antigen-experienced compartments was prevented by the profiling of bulk unsorted PBMCs. Compared with the aged group, the long-lived group had more naive CD4+ T cells, fewer expanded clones and increased TCR diversity, a pattern suggesting age selection. Estimates of total diversity based on one million sequenced T cells were considered lower bounds and underestimates. Observed TCR beta diversity correlated strongly with the percentage of naive T cells measured by flow cytometry. Observed TCR beta diversity per million T cells fell roughly linearly with age, and a significant reduction was already apparent by age around 44. Because donor CMV infection status was unknown, age-related changes in expanded clonotypes were potentially confounded.

This sample was also put to use in a study of T cells of mothers and their children. The second investigation adds: Donors were nine systemically healthy Caucasian individuals: three mothers and their six children. cDNA synthesis used all of the extracted RNA, with around 1.5 ug of RNA in each 15 ul reaction. In the second PCR, sample barcodes and 2-4 random nucleotides were introduced via the M1S primer. Over 8.5 million TCR beta CDR3 reads came from each mother, compared with approximately 3.1 million reads from each child. Thymic selection shapes the output of TCR recombination in a similar way in related and unrelated pairs, and inherited differences have a minor effect. Normalized repertoire overlap was always slightly but never significantly higher in related than unrelated mother-child pairs. No persistent microchimeric T cell clones were found, with a detection sensitivity of approximately 100 clones per million clonotypes. To look for features that set related mother-child pairs apart from unrelated individuals, the researchers ran deep NGS to compare the TCR beta repertoires of mothers and children. On average, the children were about 12 +/- 4 years old, while the mothers were around 40 +/- 4 years old. After adapters were ligated using NEBNext reagents, the libraries underwent 100+100 nt paired-end sequencing on an Illumina HiSeq 2000. To prevent cross-contamination, the mother and child libraries were prepared one month apart and sequenced in separate runs. For each donor, between about 450,000 and 2,300,000 distinct TCR beta clonotypes were identified. Naive TCR beta clonotypes were estimated from low-frequency clonotypes matched to each donor's FACS-determined naive share, without sorting.

Sequenced sample: blood. This sequence uses TRBV30 and TRBJ2-7; no confident D gene assignment can be made. This TCR was sampled from a woman aged 40-49 years in good health. The CDR3: CAWSDSPYEQYF. The DNA sequence is as follows: TGTGCCTGGAGTGACAGCCCCTACGAGCAGTACTTC.